The 26 T cell receptor beta chains given below trace back to one sample, sequenced in a study of T-cell memory formation after mild COVID-19. TCRdb called the 5' RACE reads again in MiXCR, with one record for every CDR3 protein. The table lists approximately 340,000 distinct CDR3 sequences, more than 15% of them singletons. The sequenced sample was PBMCs or a T cell subset sorted from them (not recorded which). All receptors derive from a man aged 18 to 30 who had mild COVID-19 (a few samples of this study predate the infection). Cell type and time point are not known.

This clonotype was found a few times. This chain uses TRBV12-3 or TRBV12-4 with TRBJ2-1; no clear D gene. This CDR3 is built from 14 residues. V was shortened by 3 bases and J by 3 bases, with 9 bases between the two germline ends. DNA of the CDR3: TGTGCCAGCAGTTTTGGGGTGGTCTACAATGAGCAGTTCTTC. This translates into CASSFGVVYNEQFF.

This clonotype was detected a few times. The germline gene is not matched at one end of the junction; a read error may be the cause. V usage is TRBV12-3 or TRBV12-4 and J usage is TRBJ1-2, with D perhaps matching TRBD1 (5 bases). There are 13 residues in the CDR3. CDR3 sequence (DNA): TGTGCCAGCAGGTTAGGGGCTAACTATGGCTACACCTTC. Residues: CASRLGANYGYTF.

This clonotype came up many times. The chain employs TRBV28 and TRBJ2-4; TRBD1 agrees at 7 bases. The CDR3 contains 12 residues. The ends lost 5 bases at V and 12 bases at J; junction bases unmatched: 7. Germline CDR1 is MDHEN and CDR2 is SYDVKM. The CDR3 sequence: CASSPDRANQYF. The CDR3 DNA sequence: TGTGCCAGCAGTCCTGACAGGGCTAATCAGTACTTC.

This clonotype has only a few counts. V is TRBV20-1 and J is TRBJ1-1, with D tentatively TRBD1 (5 bases). Germline CDR1 is DFQATT and CDR2 is SNEGSKA (reference sequence). The CDR3 loop spans 14 amino acids. Trimming cost V 6 bases and J 0 bases, with 14 bases left between them. The CDR3 DNA reads TGCAGTGCGCATAACCAGGGATTGAACACTGAAGCTTTCTTT. Translating it yields CSAHNQGLNTEAFF.

This clonotype was found a few times. The rearrangement joins TRBV20-1 to TRBJ2-5, with D perhaps matching TRBD2 (5 bases). The germline gives CDR1 DFQATT, CDR2 SNEGSKA (reference sequence). The CDR3 covers 14 residues. V was pared by 0 bases and J by 1 base, with 9 bases between. In DNA, the CDR3 is TGCAGTGCTAGAGAAGGTCTAGCCCAAGAGACCCAGTACTTC. Amino acids: CSAREGLAQETQYF.

This clonotype has a count of ten or more. The gene calls are TRBV4-3 and TRBJ2-1; 9 bases line up with TRBD2. Trimming took 3 bases from V and 8 from J; bases not matched to a gene: 8. Germline V CDR1 and CDR2: LGHNA, YSLEER. The CDR3 is made up of 15 amino acids. The CDR3 is CASSQGLAQEYEQFF. The CDR3 nucleotides are TGCGCCAGCAGCCAGGGACTAGCCCAAGAGTATGAGCAGTTCTTC.

J is TRBJ2-1 and V is TRBV12-5; a weak D match, TRBD1 (6 bases). The V gene lost 0 bases and the J gene lost 1 base, with 10 bases spanning the gap. CDR1 and CDR2 (germline): LGHNT, FRNRAP. The CDR3 spans 16 residues. The CDR3, as DNA: TGTGCTAGTGGTTTGGTCTCAGGGGTTTCCTACAATGAGCAGTTCTTC. Its translation is CASGLVSGVSYNEQFF.

The table lists this clonotype with a few counts. The chain uses TRBV4-3 and TRBJ1-2, with TRBD1 identical over 10 bases. This CDR3 is built from 15 residues. Germline V lookup: CDR1 LGHNA, CDR2 YSLEER. J lost 8 bases, V lost 2 bases, and 8 bases had no gene match. The CDR3 bases are TGCGCCAGCAGCCAACAAACCGGGACAGGGGCCGGCTACACCTTC. Amino acids: CASSQQTGTGAGYTF.

This clonotype was detected only a few times. The chain joins TRBV10-2 to TRBJ2-7; TRBD2 agrees at 9 bases. The CDR3 extends over 14 amino acids. Per the germline V gene, CDR1 is WSHSY and CDR2 is SAAADI. V lost 8 bases and J lost 3; bases outside the gene matches: 8. The CDR3: CASVSGGTDYEQYV. As DNA, the CDR3 is TGCGCCAGCGTGAGCGGGGGGACCGACTACGAGCAGTACGTC.

The chain recombines TRBV3-1 with TRBJ1-6; no clear D gene. CDR3 length: 13 amino acids. The V end lost 4 bases, the J end lost 5 bases, and 6 bases lay between the germline ends. Germline loops: CDR1 LGHDT, CDR2 YNNKEL (reference sequence). The CDR3, as DNA: TGTGCCAGCAGCCTTACTGATAATTCACCCCTCCACTTT. Translated: CASSLTDNSPLHF.

The chain links TRBV27 to TRBJ2-4, with 8 bases aligning to TRBD1. This CDR3 spans 16 amino acids. Per the germline V gene, CDR1 is MNHEY and CDR2 is SMNVEV (reference sequence). J gave up 3 bases and V 5 bases, and 9 bases lay outside the gene matches. For the CDR3, the DNA is TGTGCCAGCAGTCTACTAGGGACAGGCAACAAAAACATTCAGTACTTC. This encodes CASSLLGTGNKNIQYF.

This clonotype has a handful of counts. The chain uses TRBV11-2 and TRBJ2-7; no reliable D call. Trimming took off 5 bases at V and 6 bases at J, with 11 bases between the two ends. In germline, CDR1 is SGHAT, CDR2 FQNNGV. The CDR3 is 12 residues long. The CDR3: CASSPAVPEQYF. The CDR3 DNA follows: TGTGCCAGCAGCCCCGCGGTACCCGAGCAGTACTTC.

This clonotype was seen a few times. The chain combines TRBV11-2 with TRBJ2-7; unclear D gene. The CDR3 length is 15 residues. Germline V CDR1 and CDR2: SGHAT, FQNNGV. The V end was cut by 2 bases, the J end by 2 bases, with 13 bases between. Written as DNA, the CDR3 is TGTGCCAGCAGCTTAACCTGGGAAGTACCCTACGAGCAGTACTTC. Encoded protein: CASSLTWEVPYEQYF.

J is TRBJ1-5 and V is TRBV5-5; the D is unclear. Trimming took off 0 bases at V and 1 base at J, with 11 bases between the two ends. The CDR3 has 16 residues. Germline V CDR1 and CDR2: SGHKS, YYEKEE (reference sequence). In DNA form, the CDR3 reads TGTGCCAGCAGCTTGGGACGGACGACAAGCAATCAGCCCCAGCATTTT. This translates into CASSLGRTTSNQPQHF.

The gene calls are TRBV6-5 and TRBJ1-2; possible D gene TRBD1, 6 bases. Per germline, CDR1 MNHEY and CDR2 SVGAGI. This CDR3 contains 12 residues. Trimming pared 5 bases from V and 10 bases from J, leaving 14 bases between. The CDR3: CASSPGQTHYTF. The CDR3 DNA is TGTGCCAGCAGTCCCGGACAGACCCACTACACCTTC.

This clonotype was observed a few times. This chain joins TRBV24-1 and TRBJ2-7; tentatively, D is TRBD2 (6 bases). Trimming took 0 bases from V and 2 from J, leaving 10 bases between them. Germline CDR1 is KGHDR and CDR2 is SFDVKD. This CDR3 comprises 15 residues. The CDR3 spells CATSDLRGKPYEQYF. The CDR3 DNA reads as TGTGCCACCAGTGATTTGCGGGGGAAACCCTACGAGCAGTACTTC.

This clonotype has a handful of counts. The rearrangement joins TRBV6-4 to TRBJ2-7; D could derive from TRBD1 or TRBD2 (5 bases each). V was shortened by 4 bases and J by 2 bases, with 15 bases between the two germline ends. The CDR3 loop spans 15 amino acids. Germline loops: CDR1 MRHNA, CDR2 SNTAGT. CDR3: CASSAPDSGPYEQYF. In DNA form, the CDR3 reads TGTGCCAGCAGTGCCCCAGACAGCGGCCCCTACGAGCAGTACTTC.

This clonotype was detected a few times. The chain employs TRBV5-1 and TRBJ2-1; D not resolved. Trimming left V 0 bases short and J 0 bases short, with 10 bases between. The germline CDR1 and CDR2 sequences are SGHRS and YFSETQ. This CDR3 has 16 amino acids. The CDR3 is CASSLVVSSSYNEQFF. Here the CDR3 DNA reads TGCGCCAGCAGCTTGGTTGTCTCGAGCTCCTACAATGAGCAGTTCTTC. The variable domain in full, completed from reference TRBV5-1 and TRBJ2-1, reads KAGVTQTPRYLIKTRGQQVTLSCSPISGHRSVSWYQQTPGQGLQFLFEYFSETQRNKGNFPGRFSGRQFSNSRSEMNVSTLELGDSALYLCASSLVVSSSYNEQFFGPGTRLTVL.

The chain employs TRBV5-1 and TRBJ2-4, with 7 nucleotides matching TRBD1. CDR3 length: 17 residues. V shed 4 bases, J shed 3 bases, and the junction held 13 bases outside the gene matches. Per the germline V gene, CDR1 is SGHRS and CDR2 is YFSETQ. The CDR3 DNA reads as TGCGCCAGCAGCCCCATTACAGGGGCTGGGGTCAAAAACATTCAGTACTTC. This gives the protein CASSPITGAGVKNIQYF.

This clonotype has more than one count but fewer than ten. This sequence joins TRBV2 and TRBJ2-5; 8 nucleotides line up with TRBD2. CDR3 length: 17 amino acids. Germline V gene lookup returns CDR1 SNHLY and CDR2 FYNNEI. V shed 5 bases and J 4 bases; nucleotides not matched to a gene: 15. CDR3 amino acids: CASSTKPGLGDLETQYF. For the CDR3, the DNA is TGTGCCAGCAGTACTAAACCGGGACTAGGCGACTTAGAGACCCAGTACTTC.

CDR3 in amino acids: CASSEGTTDGTQYF. The CDR3 DNA follows: TGTGCCAGCAGCGAGGGAACCACAGATGGTACGCAGTATTTT. The J gene is TRBJ2-3, the V gene TRBV7-3; tentatively, D is TRBD2 (5 bases). The CDR3 is 14 residues long. Trimming took 5 bases from V and 8 from J, leaving 17 bases between them. Germline lookup yields CDR1 SGHTA and CDR2 FQGTGA.

In its sample, this clonotype was seen a few times. This could be a read error, since a much larger clone is one nucleotide away. The chain joins TRBV14 to TRBJ2-7, with unresolved D. The CDR3 is 11 residues long. Germline lookup yields CDR1 SGHDN and CDR2 FVKESK. V was shortened by 4 bases and J by 3 bases, with 4 bases between the two germline ends. The CDR3 spells CASSPYYEQYF. The CDR3 region has the DNA TGTGCCAGCAGCCCTTACTACGAGCAGTACTTC.

There are a few counts of this clonotype. The rearrangement joins TRBV7-2 to TRBJ1-2, with D possibly matching TRBD1 (5 bases). Germline V gene sequence: CDR1 SGHTA, CDR2 FQGNSA. The CDR3 loop spans 16 amino acids. The germline V and J ends were trimmed by 4 bases and 0 bases, with 15 bases remaining between them. The CDR3 DNA follows: TGTGCCAGCAGCTGGGCAGGGACCGATCCTAACTATGGCTACACCTTC. It specifies CASSWAGTDPNYGYTF.

V and J are TRBV19 and TRBJ2-1, with 8 bases matching TRBD1. From germline, CDR1 is LNHDA and CDR2 SQIVND (reference sequence). With 4 bases clipped from V and 1 base from J, the junction kept 6 bases outside the gene matches. The CDR3 consists of 16 residues. CDR3 sequence: CASSKRTGRSYNEQFF. In nucleotides, the CDR3 is TGTGCCAGTAGTAAACGGACAGGGAGGTCCTACAATGAGCAGTTCTTC.

This clonotype was counted a few times. The V gene is TRBV28, the J gene TRBJ2-1, with 13 bases aligning to TRBD2. The CDR3 loop spans 14 amino acids. V shed 8 bases, J shed 5 bases, and the junction held 3 bases outside the gene matches. The germline V gene encodes CDR1 MDHEN and CDR2 SYDVKM. Here the CDR3 DNA reads TGTGCCAGCCTTGGACTAGCGGGAGACAATGAGCAGTTCTTC. This translates into CASLGLAGDNEQFF.

This clonotype turned up a few times. The rearrangement joins TRBV6-5 to TRBJ1-1; D is possibly TRBD1 (5 bases). CDR1 MNHEY and CDR2 SVGAGI come from the germline V gene. The CDR3 totals 15 residues. V lost 1 base and J lost 4, with 13 bases in between. The CDR3 here is CASSYFPGRGTEAFF. The CDR3 DNA reads as TGTGCCAGCAGTTACTTCCCAGGGAGGGGCACTGAAGCTTTCTTT.